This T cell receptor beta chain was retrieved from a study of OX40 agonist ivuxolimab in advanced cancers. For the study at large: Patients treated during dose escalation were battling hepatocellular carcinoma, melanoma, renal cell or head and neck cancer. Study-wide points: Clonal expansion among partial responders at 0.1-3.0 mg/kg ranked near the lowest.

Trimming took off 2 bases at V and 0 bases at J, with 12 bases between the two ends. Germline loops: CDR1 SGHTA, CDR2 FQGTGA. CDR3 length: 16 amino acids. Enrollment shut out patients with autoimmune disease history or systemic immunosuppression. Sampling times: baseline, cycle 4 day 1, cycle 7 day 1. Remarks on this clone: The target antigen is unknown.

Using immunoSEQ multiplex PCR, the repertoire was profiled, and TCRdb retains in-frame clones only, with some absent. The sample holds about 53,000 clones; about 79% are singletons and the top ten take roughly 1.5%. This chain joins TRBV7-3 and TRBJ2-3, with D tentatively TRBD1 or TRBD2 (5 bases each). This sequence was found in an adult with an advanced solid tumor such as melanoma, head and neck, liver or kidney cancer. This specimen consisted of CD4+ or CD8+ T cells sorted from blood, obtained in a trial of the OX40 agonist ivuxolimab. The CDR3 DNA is TGTGCCAGCAGCTTATCCCGAGGGGTCAGCACAGATACGCAGTATTTT. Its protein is CASSLSRGVSTDTQYF.